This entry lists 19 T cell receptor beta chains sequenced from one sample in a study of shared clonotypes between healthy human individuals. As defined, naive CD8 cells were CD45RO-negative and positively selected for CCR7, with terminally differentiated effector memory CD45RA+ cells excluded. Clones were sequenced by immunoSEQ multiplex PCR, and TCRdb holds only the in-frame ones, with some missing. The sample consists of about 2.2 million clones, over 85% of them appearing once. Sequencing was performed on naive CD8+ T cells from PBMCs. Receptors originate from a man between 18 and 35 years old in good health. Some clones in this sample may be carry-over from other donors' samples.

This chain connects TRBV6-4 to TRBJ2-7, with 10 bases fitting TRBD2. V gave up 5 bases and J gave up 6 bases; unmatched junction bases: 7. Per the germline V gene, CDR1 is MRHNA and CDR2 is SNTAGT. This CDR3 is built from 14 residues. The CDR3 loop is CASSKLAGSGEQYF. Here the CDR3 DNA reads TGTGCCAGCAGTAAACTAGCGGGGTCCGGCGAGCAGTACTTC.

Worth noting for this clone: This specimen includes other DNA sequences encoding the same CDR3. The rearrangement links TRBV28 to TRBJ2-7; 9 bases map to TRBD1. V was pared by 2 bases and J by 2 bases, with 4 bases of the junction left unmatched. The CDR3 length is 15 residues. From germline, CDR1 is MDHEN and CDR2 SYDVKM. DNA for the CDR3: TGTGCCAGCAGTTTACTGGGACAGGGCCCCTACGAGCAGTACTTC. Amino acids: CASSLLGQGPYEQYF.

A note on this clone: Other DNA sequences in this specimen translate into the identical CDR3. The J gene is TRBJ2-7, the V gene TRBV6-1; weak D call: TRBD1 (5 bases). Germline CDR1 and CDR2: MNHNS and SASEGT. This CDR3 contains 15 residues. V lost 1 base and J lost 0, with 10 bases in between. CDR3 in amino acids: CASSEGTGYSYEQYF. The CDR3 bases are TGTGCCAGCAGTGAAGGAACAGGATACTCCTACGAGCAGTACTTC.

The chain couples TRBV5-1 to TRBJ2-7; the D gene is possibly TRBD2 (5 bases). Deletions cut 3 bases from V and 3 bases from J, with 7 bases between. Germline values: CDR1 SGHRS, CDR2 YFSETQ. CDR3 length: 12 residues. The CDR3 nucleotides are TGCGCCAGCAGCTCCGAGGGCTACGAGCAGTACTTC. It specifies CASSSEGYEQYF. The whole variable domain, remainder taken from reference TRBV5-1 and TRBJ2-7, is KAGVTQTPRYLIKTRGQQVTLSCSPISGHRSVSWYQQTPGQGLQFLFEYFSETQRNKGNFPGRFSGRQFSNSRSEMNVSTLELGDSALYLCASSSEGYEQYFGPGTRLTVT.

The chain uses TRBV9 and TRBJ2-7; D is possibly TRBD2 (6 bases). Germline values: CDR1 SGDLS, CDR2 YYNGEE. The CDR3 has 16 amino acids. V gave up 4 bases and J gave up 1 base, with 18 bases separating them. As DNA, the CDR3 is TGTGCCAGCAGCACGGGTGGGGGGAGCGAGTCCTACGAGCAGTACTTC. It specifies CASSTGGGSESYEQYF.

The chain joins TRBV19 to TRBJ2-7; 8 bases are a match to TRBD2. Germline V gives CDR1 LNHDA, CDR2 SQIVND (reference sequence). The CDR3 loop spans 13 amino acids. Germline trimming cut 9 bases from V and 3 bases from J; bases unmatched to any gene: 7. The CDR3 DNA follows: TGTGCCAGCTGCCCCAGCGGGAGCTACGAGCAGTACTTC. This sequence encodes CASCPSGSYEQYF.

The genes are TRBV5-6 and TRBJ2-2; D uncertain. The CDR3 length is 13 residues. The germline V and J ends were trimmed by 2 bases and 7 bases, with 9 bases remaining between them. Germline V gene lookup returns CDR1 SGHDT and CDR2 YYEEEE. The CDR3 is CASSLRVGGELFF. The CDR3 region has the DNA TGTGCCAGCAGCTTAAGGGTAGGCGGGGAGCTGTTTTTT.

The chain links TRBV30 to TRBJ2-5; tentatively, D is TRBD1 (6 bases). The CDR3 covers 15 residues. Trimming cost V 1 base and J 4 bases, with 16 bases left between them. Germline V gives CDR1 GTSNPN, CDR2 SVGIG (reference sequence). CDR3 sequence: CAWSAWGQRRETQYF. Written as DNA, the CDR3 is TGTGCCTGGAGTGCATGGGGACAAAGGAGAGAGACCCAGTACTTC.

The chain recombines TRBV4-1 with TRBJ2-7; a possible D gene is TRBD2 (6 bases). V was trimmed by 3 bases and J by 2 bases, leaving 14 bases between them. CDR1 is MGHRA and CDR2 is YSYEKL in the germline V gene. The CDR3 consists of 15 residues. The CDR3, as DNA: TGCGCCAGCAGCCATGGGTGGCGGGATGCCTACGAGCAGTACTTC. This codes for CASSHGWRDAYEQYF.

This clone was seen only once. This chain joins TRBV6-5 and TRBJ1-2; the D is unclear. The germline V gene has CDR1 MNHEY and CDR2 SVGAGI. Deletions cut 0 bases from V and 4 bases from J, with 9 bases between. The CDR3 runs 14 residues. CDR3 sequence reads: CASSYSKSSYGYTF. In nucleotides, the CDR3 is TGTGCCAGCAGTTACTCCAAAAGTTCCTATGGCTACACCTTC.

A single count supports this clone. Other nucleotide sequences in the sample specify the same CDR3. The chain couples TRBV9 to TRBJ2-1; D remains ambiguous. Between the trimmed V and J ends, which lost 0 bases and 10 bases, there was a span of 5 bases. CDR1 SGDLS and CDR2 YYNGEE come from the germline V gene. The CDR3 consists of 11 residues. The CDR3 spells CASSVGSEQFF. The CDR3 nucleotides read TGTGCCAGCAGCGTAGGGTCGGAGCAGTTCTTC.

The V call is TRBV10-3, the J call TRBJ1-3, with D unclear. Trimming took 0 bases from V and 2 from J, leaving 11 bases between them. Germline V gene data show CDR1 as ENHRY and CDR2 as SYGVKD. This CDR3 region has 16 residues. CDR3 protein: CAISESGIGTGNTIYF. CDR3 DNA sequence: TGTGCCATCAGTGAGTCGGGTATAGGAACTGGAAACACCATATATTTT.

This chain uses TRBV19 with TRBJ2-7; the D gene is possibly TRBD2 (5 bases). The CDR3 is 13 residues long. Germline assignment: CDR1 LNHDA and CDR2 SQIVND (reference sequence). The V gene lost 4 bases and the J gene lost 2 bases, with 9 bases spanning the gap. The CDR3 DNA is TGTGCCAGTAGTAAGACTATGACCTACGAGCAGTACTTC. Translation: CASSKTMTYEQYF.

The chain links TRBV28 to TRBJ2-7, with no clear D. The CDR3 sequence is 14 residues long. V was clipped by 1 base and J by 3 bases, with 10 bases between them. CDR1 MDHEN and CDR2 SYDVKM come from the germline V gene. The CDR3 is CASSLYAESYEQYF. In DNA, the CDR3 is TGTGCCAGCAGTTTATATGCGGAGAGCTACGAGCAGTACTTC.

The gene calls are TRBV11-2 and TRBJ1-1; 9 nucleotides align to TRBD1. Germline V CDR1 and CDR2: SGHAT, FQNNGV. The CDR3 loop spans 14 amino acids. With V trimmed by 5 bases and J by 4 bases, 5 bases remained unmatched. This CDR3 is CASSTGGAGTEAFF. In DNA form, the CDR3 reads TGTGCCAGCAGCACAGGGGGCGCGGGCACTGAAGCTTTCTTT.

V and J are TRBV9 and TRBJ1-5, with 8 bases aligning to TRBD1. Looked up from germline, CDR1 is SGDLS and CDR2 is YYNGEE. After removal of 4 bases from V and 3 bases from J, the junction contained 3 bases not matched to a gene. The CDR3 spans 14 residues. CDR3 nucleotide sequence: TGTGCCAGCAGCCCGGGACAGGCCAATCAGCCCCAGCATTTT. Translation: CASSPGQANQPQHF.

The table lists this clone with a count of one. The CDR3 DNA follows: TGTGCCACCAGCAGAGTTTGGACAGACACTTACCTTGGGACTGAAGCTTTCTTT. Encoded protein: CATSRVWTDTYLGTEAFF. The gene calls are TRBV15 and TRBJ1-1; tentative D call: TRBD1 (6 bases). CDR1 and CDR2 (germline): LNHNV, YYDKDF (reference sequence). V lost 1 base and J 5 bases, leaving 23 bases between the germline ends. CDR3 size: 18 residues.

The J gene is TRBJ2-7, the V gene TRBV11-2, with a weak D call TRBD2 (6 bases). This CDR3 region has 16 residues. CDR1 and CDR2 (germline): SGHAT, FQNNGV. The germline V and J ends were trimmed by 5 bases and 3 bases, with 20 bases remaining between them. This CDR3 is CASSPGGGIMLYEQYF. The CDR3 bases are TGTGCCAGCAGCCCCGGCGGAGGGATAATGCTCTACGAGCAGTACTTC. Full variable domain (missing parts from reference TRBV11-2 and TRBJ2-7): EAGVAQSPRYKIIEKRQSVAFWCNPISGHATLYWYQQILGQGPKLLIQFQNNGVVDDSQLPKDRFSAERLKGVDSTLKIQPAKLEDSAVYLCASSPGGGIMLYEQYFGPGTRLTVT.

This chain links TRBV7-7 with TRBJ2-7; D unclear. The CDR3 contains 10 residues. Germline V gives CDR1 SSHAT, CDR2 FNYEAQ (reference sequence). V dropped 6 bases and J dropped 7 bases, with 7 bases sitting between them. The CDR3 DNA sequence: TGTGCCAGCAGATGCGTAGAGCAGTACTTC. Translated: CASRCVEQYF.